The T cell receptor beta chain under discussion was sequenced for a study of cytomegalovirus exposure and HLA in healthy donors. Overall study: HLA-typed donors were the source of about 85 million unique TCRs, which an early data release held. General study results and limits: Reported performance of the classifier showed diagnosis of cytomegalovirus status with high specificity and sensitivity. Using a false discovery rate of 0.05, a later analysis showed that roughly 16,000 TCR beta sequences were associated with HLA alleles.

As regards this clone: Its target is unknown.

Trimming cost V 0 bases and J 5 bases, with 5 bases left between them. This CDR3 spans 12 amino acids. From germline, CDR1 is SGHTA and CDR2 FQGNSA. PCR amplification relied on 60 Vbeta primers (plus 13 Jbeta primers). Some clones are missing from TCRdb's copy, which holds only in-frame ones; the method was immunoSEQ multiplex PCR. The data show roughly 130,000 clones, 84% seen once. The receptor was derived from a man in his forties or fifties in good health and CMV-seronegative. Sequenced input: PBMCs. The V gene is TRBV7-2, the J gene TRBJ2-7, with D uncertain. CDR3: CASSLARDEQYF. CDR3 sequence (DNA): TGTGCCAGCAGCTTAGCCCGAGACGAGCAGTACTTC.